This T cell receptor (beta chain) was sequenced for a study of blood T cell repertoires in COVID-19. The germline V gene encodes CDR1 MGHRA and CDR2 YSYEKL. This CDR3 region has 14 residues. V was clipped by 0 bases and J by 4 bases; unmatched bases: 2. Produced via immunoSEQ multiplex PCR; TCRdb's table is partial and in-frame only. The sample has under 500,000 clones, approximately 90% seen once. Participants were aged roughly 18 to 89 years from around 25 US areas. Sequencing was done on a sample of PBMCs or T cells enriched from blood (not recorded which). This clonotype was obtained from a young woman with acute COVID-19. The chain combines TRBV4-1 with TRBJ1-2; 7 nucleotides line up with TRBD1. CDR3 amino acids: CASSQERQGYGYTF. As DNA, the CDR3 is TGCGCCAGCAGCCAAGAAAGACAGGGCTATGGCTACACCTTC.